This record covers a single T cell receptor (beta chain). Its antigen is not yet known. It has no much larger one-base neighbor in the sample; base qualities were not kept. The sample comes from a study of T cell repertoires in ileal Crohn's disease (dated by TCRdb to between 2018 and 2020). The study in broad terms: The median duration of disease was around 7.3 years, and at the time of surgery around 35% of patients were active smokers. Surgery was performed for a complication in all patients, with stricturing disease in roughly 60% and penetrating disease in approximately 39%. A prospective multicentre cohort supplied the roughly 59 Crohn's disease patients whose TCR repertoires were analysed. Neoterminal ileum biopsies obtained at postoperative colonoscopy were designated as M6 samples. A total of approximately 170 mucosal samples from roughly 60 patients were sequenced, collected from several sites on the surgical specimen as well as at postoperative endoscopy. Endoscopic postoperative recurrence was defined as a Rutgeerts score above i0. The study ran alongside a multicentre cohort designed to identify predictors of early endoscopic recurrence after ileocolonic resection. Roughly half of the patients were given postoperative therapy, with fewer than 12 receiving thiopurines and over 15 receiving anti-TNF agents.

For commercial TCRB immunosequencing, about 500 nanograms of biopsy DNA were submitted for each sample. Adaptive Biotechnology amplified CDR3 regions from genomic DNA with a two-step multiplex PCR that controlled for amplification bias. In the first PCR, primers covered every V and J gene segment, and in the second PCR, barcodes and Illumina adapters were added. CDR3 libraries were sequenced on an Illumina instrument. From the authors' description of their analysis: The analysis used both the pipelines supplied by the vendor and custom analysis of the raw data in R/Bioconductor with R version 3.3.0. Clonality, which ranges from 0 to 1, was calculated as the inverse of the normalised Shannon entropy across all productive clones. The repertoire share taken up by the top 100 clones defined high-frequency clones, and only clones that passed a 95% confidence test were kept. The Simpson index measured repertoire diversity, and the Morisita-Horn index measured overlap between samples. TCRdb mirrors the immuneACCESS table, restricted to in-frame sequences. Some clones are absent from its copies; in checked studies, under half trace to an unresolved V gene, and the reason for the others is unknown. Clone size and the V and J calls come from that table; the DNA yielded D and trimming. The table for this sample lists about 62,000 clones; 85% to 90% of them were counted only once. The ten largest clones capture around 2% of the sample.

CDR1 LNHNV and CDR2 YYDKDF were looked up in the germline V gene (reference sequence). The CDR3, cysteine through phenylalanine, is 12 amino acids long. Left in the record is the CDR3 DNA by itself, 36 bases read in frame from the first base. V sheds 3 bases and J sheds 5 bases, leaving 6 bases between their ends. General conclusions and limits of the study: Higher percentages of high-frequency clones at the time of surgery were linked to endoscopic recurrence, and every patient with clonality above 26.8% (18/57) had recurrence. Only a subgroup of patients, of unstated size, had their mucosal CD4 and CD8 T cells sorted and sequenced. Compared with CD4 T cells, sorted CD8 T cells contained more high-frequency clones, which suggests that the mucosal expansions were mostly CD8. Within the first year after surgery, the timing of postoperative endoscopy varied, and the median delay was about 7.3 months. Patients who were active smokers at surgery had a significantly higher proportion of clonal expansions than non-smokers (approximately 28% vs 17%, p=0.02).

The meaning of the sample's time point label: neoterminal ileum biopsy at postoperative endoscopy, about 6 months after surgery. Adults with ileal or ileocolonic Crohn's disease for whom ileocolonic resection was indicated were considered eligible. Before DNA extraction, whole ileal mucosal biopsies were kept frozen at -80 degrees C. Genomic DNA was isolated from frozen whole biopsies using a TRizol-based method, and the DNA was quantified with a NanoDrop 2000 spectrophotometer. The receptor was derived from an adult with Crohn's disease. This chain joins TRBV15 to TRBJ2-3, with no reliable assignment of the D segment. Input material: ileal tissue. The bases are TGTGCCACCAGCAGCCCTCTAGATACGCAGTATTTT. It codes for CATSSPLDTQYF.